These 5 T cell receptor beta chains came from one sample sequenced in a study of T cell repertoires in cytomegalovirus infection. TCRdb itself ran the reads through MiXCR, one entry per CDR3 protein. The top ten hold roughly 18% of the sample, which has hundreds of thousands of distinct CDR3 sequences, approximately 33% seen once. These TCRs' antigens remain unknown. Sequences were derived from cultured PBMCs, sampled from culture after CMV antigen stimulation. These receptors originate from a human donor in good health (CMV status not recorded). Some clones in this sample may be carry-over from other donors' samples.

This clonotype was observed once. J is TRBJ2-7 and V is TRBV5-1; 8 bases map to TRBD2. The trim removed 0 bases at V and 4 bases at J, leaving 9 bases unmatched. The CDR3 consists of 16 residues. Germline CDR1 reads SGHRS; CDR2 reads YFSETQ. CDR3 bases: TGCGCCAGCAGCTTGGGCCCAGCGGGAGAACCTTACGAGCAGTACTTC. Its protein product is CASSLGPAGEPYEQYF. The whole variable domain, filled in from reference TRBV5-1 and TRBJ2-7, reads KAGVTQTPRYLIKTRGQQVTLSCSPISGHRSVSWYQQTPGQGLQFLFEYFSETQRNKGNFPGRFSGRQFSNSRSEMNVSTLELGDSALYLCASSLGPAGEPYEQYFGPGTRLTVT.

This clonotype has just one count. J is TRBJ1-1 and V is TRBV6-5; maybe TRBD1 (6 bases). Trimming stripped 5 bases from V and 10 bases from J, with 17 bases between. The CDR3 is 13 amino acids. Germline CDR1 reads MNHEY; CDR2 reads SVGAGI. The CDR3 region has the DNA TGTGCCAGCAGTCCCCCGGGGGCGCCCGGAGCTTTCTTT. This sequence encodes CASSPPGAPGAFF.

The V call is TRBV20-1, the J call TRBJ2-3, with no clear D. Germline CDR1 is DFQATT and CDR2 is SNEGSKA (reference sequence). The CDR3 has 11 amino acids. The DNA of the CDR3 is TGCAGCCTTCCCGGCACAGATACGCAGTATTTT. Translation: CSLPGTDTQYF.

This clonotype was found once. This chain joins TRBV5-4 and TRBJ1-2; 9 bases line up with TRBD1. J was trimmed by 7 bases and V by 4 bases; bases with no gene match: 8. Germline CDR1 and CDR2: SGHNT and YYREEE (reference sequence). The CDR3 contains 14 residues. The CDR3 bases are TGTGCCAGCAGCGCCACAGGGGGCAGTCGTGGCTACACCTTC. Its translation is CASSATGGSRGYTF. Complete variable domain (other parts from reference TRBV5-4 and TRBJ1-2): ETGVTQSPTHLIKTRGQQVTLRCSSQSGHNTVSWYQQALGQGPQFIFQYYREEENGRGNFPPRFSGLQFPNYSSELNVNALELDDSALYLCASSATGGSRGYTFGSGTRLTVV.

J is TRBJ2-7 and V is TRBV7-6, with 14 bases fitting TRBD2. Germline CDR1 reads SGHVS; CDR2 reads FNYEAQ. Trimming cost V 5 bases and J 6 bases; bases outside gene matches: 18. This CDR3 spans 19 amino acids. The CDR3 loop is CASSPGLAGDPQRLREQYF. DNA of the CDR3: TGTGCCAGCAGCCCGGGACTAGCGGGAGACCCTCAAAGACTACGCGAGCAGTACTTC. Filled out from reference TRBV7-6 and TRBJ2-7, the complete variable domain reads GAGVSQSPRYKVTKRGQDVALRCDPISGHVSLYWYRQALGQGPEFLTYFNYEAQQDKSGLPNDRFSAERPEGSISTLTIQRTEQRDSAMYRCASSPGLAGDPQRLREQYFGPGTRLTVT.